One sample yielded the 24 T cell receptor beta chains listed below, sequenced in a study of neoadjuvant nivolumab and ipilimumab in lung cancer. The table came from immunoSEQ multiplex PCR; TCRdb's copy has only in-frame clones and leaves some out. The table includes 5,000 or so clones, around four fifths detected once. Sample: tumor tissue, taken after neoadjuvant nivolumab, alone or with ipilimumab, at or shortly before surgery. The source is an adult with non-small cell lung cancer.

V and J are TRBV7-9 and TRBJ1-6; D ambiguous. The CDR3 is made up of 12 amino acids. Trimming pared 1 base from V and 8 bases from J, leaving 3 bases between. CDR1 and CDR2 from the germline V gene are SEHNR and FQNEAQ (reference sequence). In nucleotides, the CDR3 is TGTGCCAGCAGCTTAGGAGATTCACCCCTCCACTTT. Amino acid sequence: CASSLGDSPLHF.

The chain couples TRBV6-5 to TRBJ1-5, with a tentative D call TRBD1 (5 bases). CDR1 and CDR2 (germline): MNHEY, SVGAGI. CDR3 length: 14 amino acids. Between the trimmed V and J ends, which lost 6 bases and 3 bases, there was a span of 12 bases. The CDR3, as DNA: TGTGCCAGCAGCGAGGGGCAGCCCAATCAGCCCCAGCATTTT. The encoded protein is CASSEGQPNQPQHF.

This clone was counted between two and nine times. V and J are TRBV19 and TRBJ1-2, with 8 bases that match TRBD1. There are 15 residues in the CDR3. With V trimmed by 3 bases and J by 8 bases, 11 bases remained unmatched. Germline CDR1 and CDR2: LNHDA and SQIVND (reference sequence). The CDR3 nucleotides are TGTGCCAGTAGTATGACAGGACAGGGAGGCTTCGGCTACACCTTC. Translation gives CASSMTGQGGFGYTF.

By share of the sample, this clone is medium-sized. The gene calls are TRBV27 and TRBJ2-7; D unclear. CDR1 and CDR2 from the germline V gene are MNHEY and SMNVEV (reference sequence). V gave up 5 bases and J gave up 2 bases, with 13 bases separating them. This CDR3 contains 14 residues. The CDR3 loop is CASSGSPGTYEQYV. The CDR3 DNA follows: TGTGCCAGCAGTGGTTCCCCTGGAACCTACGAGCAGTACGTC.

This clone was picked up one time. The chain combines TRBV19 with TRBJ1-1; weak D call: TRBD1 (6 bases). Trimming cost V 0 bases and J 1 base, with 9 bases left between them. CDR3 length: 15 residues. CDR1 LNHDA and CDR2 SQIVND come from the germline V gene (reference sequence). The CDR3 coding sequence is TGTGCCAGTAGTATAGATCGGACAGCGAACACTGAAGCTTTCTTT. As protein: CASSIDRTANTEAFF.

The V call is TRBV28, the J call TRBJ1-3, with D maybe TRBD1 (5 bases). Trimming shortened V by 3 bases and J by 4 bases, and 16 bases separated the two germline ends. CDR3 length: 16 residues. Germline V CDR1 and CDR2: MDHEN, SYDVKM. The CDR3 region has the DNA TGTGCCAGCAGTTTCCTCGGGACCTCGGCCGGAAACACCATATATTTT. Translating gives CASSFLGTSAGNTIYF.

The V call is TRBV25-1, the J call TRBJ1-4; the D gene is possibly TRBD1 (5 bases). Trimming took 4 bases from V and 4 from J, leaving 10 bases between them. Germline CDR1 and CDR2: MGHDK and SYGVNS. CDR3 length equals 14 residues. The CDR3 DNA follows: TGTGCCAGCAGTGGCGGGGGTAGTAATGAAAAACTGTTTTTT. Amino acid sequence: CASSGGGSNEKLFF.

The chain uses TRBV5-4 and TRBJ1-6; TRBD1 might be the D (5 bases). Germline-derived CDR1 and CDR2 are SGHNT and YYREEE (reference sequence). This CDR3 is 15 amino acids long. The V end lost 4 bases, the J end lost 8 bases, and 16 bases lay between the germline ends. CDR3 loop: CASSLMGGSYSPLHF. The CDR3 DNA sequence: TGTGCCAGCAGCCTAATGGGGGGGAGTTATTCACCCCTCCACTTT. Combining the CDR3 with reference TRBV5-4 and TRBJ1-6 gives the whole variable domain ETGVTQSPTHLIKTRGQQVTLRCSSQSGHNTVSWYQQALGQGPQFIFQYYREEENGRGNFPPRFSGLQFPNYSSELNVNALELDDSALYLCASSLMGGSYSPLHFGNGTRLTVT.

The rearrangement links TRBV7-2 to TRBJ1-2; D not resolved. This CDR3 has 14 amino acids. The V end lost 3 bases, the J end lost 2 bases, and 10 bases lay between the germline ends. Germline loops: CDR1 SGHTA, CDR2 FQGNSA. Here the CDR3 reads CASSFSPENYGYTF. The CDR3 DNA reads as TGTGCCAGCAGCTTCTCTCCGGAAAACTATGGCTACACCTTC.

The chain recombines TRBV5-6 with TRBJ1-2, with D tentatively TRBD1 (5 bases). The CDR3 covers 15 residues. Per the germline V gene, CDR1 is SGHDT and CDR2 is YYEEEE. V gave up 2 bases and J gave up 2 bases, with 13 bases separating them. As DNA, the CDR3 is TGTGCCAGCAGCTTCGGGGCCCTACCCAACTATGGCTACACCTTC. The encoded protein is CASSFGALPNYGYTF.

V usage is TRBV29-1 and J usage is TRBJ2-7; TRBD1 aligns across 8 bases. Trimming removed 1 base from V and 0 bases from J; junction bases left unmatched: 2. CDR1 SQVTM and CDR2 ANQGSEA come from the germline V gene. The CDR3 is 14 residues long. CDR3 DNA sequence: TGCAGCGTTGAAGGAGGGACAGGCTCCTACGAGCAGTACTTC. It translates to CSVEGGTGSYEQYF.

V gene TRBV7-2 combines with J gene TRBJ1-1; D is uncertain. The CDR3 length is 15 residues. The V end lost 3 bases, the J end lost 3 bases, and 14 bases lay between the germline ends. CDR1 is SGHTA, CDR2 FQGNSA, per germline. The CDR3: CASSLEPGGYTEAFF. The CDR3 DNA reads TGTGCCAGCAGCTTGGAGCCTGGAGGTTACACTGAAGCTTTCTTT.

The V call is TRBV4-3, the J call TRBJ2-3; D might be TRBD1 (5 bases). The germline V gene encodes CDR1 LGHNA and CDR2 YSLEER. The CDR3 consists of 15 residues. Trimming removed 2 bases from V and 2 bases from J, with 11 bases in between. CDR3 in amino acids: CASSQNQGYTDTQYF. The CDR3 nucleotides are TGCGCCAGCAGCCAAAATCAGGGCTACACAGATACGCAGTATTTT.

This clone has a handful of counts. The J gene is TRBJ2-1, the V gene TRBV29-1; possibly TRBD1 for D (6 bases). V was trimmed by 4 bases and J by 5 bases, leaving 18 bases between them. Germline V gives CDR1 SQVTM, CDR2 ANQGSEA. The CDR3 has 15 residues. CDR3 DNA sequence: TGCAGCGTTGCCCGGGACATCGTTTGGGACAATGAGCAGTTCTTC. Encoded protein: CSVARDIVWDNEQFF.

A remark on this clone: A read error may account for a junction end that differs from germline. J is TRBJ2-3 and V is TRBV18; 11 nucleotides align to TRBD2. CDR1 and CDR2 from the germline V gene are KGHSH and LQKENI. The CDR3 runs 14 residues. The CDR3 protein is CASSPLAGVDTQYF. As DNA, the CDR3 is TGTGCCAGCTCGCCACTAGCGGGGGTCGATACGCAGTATTTT.

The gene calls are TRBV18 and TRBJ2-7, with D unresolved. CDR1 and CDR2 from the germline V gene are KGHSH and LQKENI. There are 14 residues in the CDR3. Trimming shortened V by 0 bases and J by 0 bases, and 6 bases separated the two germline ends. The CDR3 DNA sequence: TGTGCCAGCTCACCACCCGGTATCTCCTACGAGCAGTACTTC. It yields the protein CASSPPGISYEQYF.

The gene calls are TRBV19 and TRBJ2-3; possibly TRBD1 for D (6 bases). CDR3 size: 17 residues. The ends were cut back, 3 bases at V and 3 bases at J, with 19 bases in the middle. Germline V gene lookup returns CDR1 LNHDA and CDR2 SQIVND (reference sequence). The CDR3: CASSIGTTGGGTDTQYF. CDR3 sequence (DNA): TGTGCCAGTAGTATCGGGACAACAGGTGGAGGTACAGATACGCAGTATTTT.

CDR3 residues: CASRLGGTNSPLHF. CDR3 DNA sequence: TGTGCCAGCAGGTTGGGGGGAACTAATTCACCCCTCCACTTT. The rearrangement joins TRBV6-6 to TRBJ1-6; TRBD1 is a possible D gene (5 bases). Germline-derived CDR1 and CDR2 are MNHNY and SVGAGI (reference sequence). This CDR3 has 14 amino acids. V lost 6 bases to trimming and J lost 6 bases, with 12 bases between them.

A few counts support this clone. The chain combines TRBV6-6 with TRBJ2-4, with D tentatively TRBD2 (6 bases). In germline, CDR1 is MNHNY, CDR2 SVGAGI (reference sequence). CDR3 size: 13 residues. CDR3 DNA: TGTGCTTTAGGCGGGGCCCTTGGAAACATTCAGTACTTC. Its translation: CALGGALGNIQYF.

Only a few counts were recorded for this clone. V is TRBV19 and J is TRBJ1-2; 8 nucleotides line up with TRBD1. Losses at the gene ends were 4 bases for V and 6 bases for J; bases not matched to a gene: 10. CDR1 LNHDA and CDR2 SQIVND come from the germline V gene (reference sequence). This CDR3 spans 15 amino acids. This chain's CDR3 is CASSTEGQAPNGYTF. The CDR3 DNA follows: TGTGCCAGTAGTACGGAGGGACAGGCCCCAAATGGCTACACCTTC.

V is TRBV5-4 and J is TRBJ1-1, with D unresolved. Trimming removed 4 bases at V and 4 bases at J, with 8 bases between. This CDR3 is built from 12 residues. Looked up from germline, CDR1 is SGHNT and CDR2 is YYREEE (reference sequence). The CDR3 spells CASSLPPTEAFF. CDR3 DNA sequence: TGTGCCAGCAGCCTCCCACCCACTGAAGCTTTCTTT.

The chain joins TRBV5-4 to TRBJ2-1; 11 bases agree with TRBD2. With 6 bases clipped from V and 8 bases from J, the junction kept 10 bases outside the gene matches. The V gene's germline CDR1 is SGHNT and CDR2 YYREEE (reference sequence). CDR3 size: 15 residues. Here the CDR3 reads CASTSGVAGGYEQFF. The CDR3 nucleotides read TGTGCCAGCACCTCCGGTGTAGCGGGGGGGTATGAGCAGTTCTTC.

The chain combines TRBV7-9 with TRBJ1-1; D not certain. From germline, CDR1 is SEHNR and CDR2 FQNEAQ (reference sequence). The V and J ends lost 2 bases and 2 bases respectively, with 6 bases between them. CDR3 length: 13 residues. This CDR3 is CASSLQANTEAFF. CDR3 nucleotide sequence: TGTGCCAGCAGCTTACAGGCTAACACTGAAGCTTTCTTT.

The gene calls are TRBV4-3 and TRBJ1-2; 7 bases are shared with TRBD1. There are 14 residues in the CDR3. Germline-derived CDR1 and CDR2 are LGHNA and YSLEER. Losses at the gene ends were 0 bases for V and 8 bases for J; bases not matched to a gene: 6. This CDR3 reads CASSQETGVGGYTF. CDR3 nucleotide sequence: TGCGCCAGCAGCCAAGAAACAGGGGTAGGCGGCTACACCTTC.